A single sample gave rise to the 14 T cell receptor beta chains below, sequenced in a study of blood T cells in healthy people across ages. A sample-barcoded 5' primer and a J-beta primer mix were used in a second PCR of roughly 6 to 11 cycles. Using its own MiXCR run on the 5' RACE reads, TCRdb lists one record per CDR3 protein. The table has hundreds of thousands of distinct CDR3 sequences, 60% to 80% seen once. The sequencing input was blood. All receptors derive from a man under 40 in good health.

Only one count was recorded for this clonotype. This chain connects TRBV7-2 to TRBJ1-4; tentatively, D is TRBD1 (5 bases). With 5 bases removed from V and 2 bases from J, the gap between germline ends came to 12 bases. Germline V lookup: CDR1 SGHTA, CDR2 FQGNSA. The CDR3 totals 15 residues. The DNA of the CDR3 is TGTGCCAGCAGCGCCACAGGTGGGACTAATGAAAAACTGTTTTTT. It yields the protein CASSATGGTNEKLFF.

V usage is TRBV15 and J usage is TRBJ2-6; D unclear. The CDR3 has 16 residues. V was clipped by 0 bases and J by 1 base, with 7 bases between them. Germline CDR1 LNHNV, CDR2 YYDKDF (reference sequence). The CDR3 DNA follows: TGTGCCACCAGCAGAGATCGACGGTCTGGGGCCAACGTCCTGACTTTC. This gives the protein CATSRDRRSGANVLTF.

The chain uses TRBV9 and TRBJ2-1; D unresolved. The germline gives CDR1 SGDLS, CDR2 YYNGEE. V was shortened by 3 bases and J by 4 bases, with 8 bases between the two germline ends. The length of the CDR3 is 13 residues. CDR3 nucleotide sequence: TGTGCCAGCAGCGCCCGGTCGTACAATGAGCAGTTCTTC. This sequence encodes CASSARSYNEQFF. Together with reference TRBV9 and TRBJ2-1, the CDR3 gives the full variable domain: DSGVTQTPKHLITATGQRVTLRCSPRSGDLSVYWYQQSLDQGLQFLIQYYNGEERAKGNILERFSAQQFPDLHSELNLSSLELGDSALYFCASSARSYNEQFFGPGTRLTVL.

This clonotype is a singleton in its sample. The chain couples TRBV5-1 to TRBJ2-2, with 8 nucleotides matching TRBD2. This CDR3 is built from 15 residues. V was pared by 3 bases and J by 3 bases, with 4 bases of the junction left unmatched. Germline V CDR1 and CDR2: SGHRS, YFSETQ. The CDR3, as DNA: TGCGCCAGCAGCTATCCGGGACTAGACACCGGGGAGCTGTTTTTT. This gives the protein CASSYPGLDTGELFF.

The chain carries TRBV2 and TRBJ1-1; D call uncertain. CDR1 is SNHLY and CDR2 is FYNNEI in the germline V gene. Trimming took off 4 bases at V and 6 bases at J, with 9 bases between the two ends. This CDR3 comprises 12 residues. The CDR3 spells CASSGQRSEAFF. The CDR3 nucleotides are TGTGCCAGCAGTGGTCAAAGGTCTGAAGCTTTCTTT.

The gene calls are TRBV5-1 and TRBJ2-1, with 11 bases lining up with TRBD2. The CDR3 is made up of 15 amino acids. With V trimmed by 4 bases and J by 8 bases, 8 bases remained unmatched. CDR1 SGHRS and CDR2 YFSETQ come from the germline V gene. CDR3 loop: CASSLMVAGGDEQFF. CDR3 sequence (DNA): TGCGCCAGCAGCCTCATGGTAGCGGGAGGGGATGAGCAGTTCTTC.

V gene TRBV20-1 combines with J gene TRBJ2-1; 12 bases fit TRBD2. CDR1 and CDR2 (germline): DFQATT, SNEGSKA (reference sequence). V gave up 3 bases and J gave up 2 bases; unmatched junction bases: 8. The CDR3 contains 17 residues. The CDR3 loop is CSASDTLAGGPYNEQFF. The CDR3 DNA is TGCAGTGCTAGTGATACCCTAGCGGGGGGGCCCTACAATGAGCAGTTCTTC.

The CDR3 region is CASSQGAGPQGLYGYTF. In nucleotides, the CDR3 is TGCGCCAGCAGCCAAGGTGCGGGGCCCCAGGGCCTCTATGGCTACACCTTC. The chain carries TRBV4-3 and TRBJ1-2; tentatively, D is TRBD1 (5 bases). Germline-derived CDR1 and CDR2 are LGHNA and YSLEER. The CDR3 has 17 residues. Trimming left V 1 base short and J 4 bases short, with 19 bases between.

V usage is TRBV12-3 or TRBV12-4 and J usage is TRBJ2-7; 11 nucleotides match TRBD1. Trimming took 6 bases from V and 4 from J; bases not matched to a gene: 8. The CDR3 consists of 15 residues. CDR3 in amino acids: CASRPSGTGGYEQYF. In DNA form, the CDR3 reads TGTGCCAGCAGACCTTCCGGGACAGGGGGTTACGAGCAGTACTTC.

This clonotype was recorded a few times. The chain recombines TRBV6-2 or TRBV6-3 with TRBJ2-1; tentative D call: TRBD2 (7 bases). Germline V gives CDR1 MNHEY, CDR2 SVGEGT. This CDR3 is built from 13 residues. CDR3 amino acids: CAAAGAFVGEQFF. Written as DNA, the CDR3 is TGTGCGGCGGCGGGGGCATTTGTTGGCGAGCAGTTCTTC.

J is TRBJ2-5 and V is TRBV20-1; 9 nucleotides match TRBD2. J was trimmed by 2 bases and V by 3 bases; bases with no gene match: 7. Germline V gene data show CDR1 as DFQATT and CDR2 as SNEGSKA (reference sequence). The CDR3 is made up of 15 amino acids. Written as DNA, the CDR3 is TGCAGTGCTAGTGTTAGCGGGGGCATACAAGAGACCCAGTACTTC. It yields the protein CSASVSGGIQETQYF.

This clonotype was detected only once. The chain couples TRBV20-1 to TRBJ2-5; D is undetermined. Trimming took 0 bases from V and 2 from J, leaving 10 bases between them. The CDR3 runs 14 residues. Germline V gene sequence: CDR1 DFQATT, CDR2 SNEGSKA (reference sequence). The CDR3 here is CSARDMAEQETQYF. The CDR3 DNA follows: TGCAGTGCTAGAGATATGGCGGAACAAGAGACCCAGTACTTC.

This clonotype was counted between two and nine times. This sequence joins TRBV5-1 and TRBJ1-1; no clear D gene. This CDR3 is built from 13 residues. V was clipped by 1 base and J by 4 bases, with 8 bases between them. CDR1 and CDR2 (germline): SGHRS, YFSETQ. The CDR3 sequence is CASSLRRITEAFF. CDR3 DNA sequence: TGCGCCAGCAGCTTGCGAAGGATCACTGAAGCTTTCTTT.

The chain recombines TRBV10-2 with TRBJ2-5; 8 bases match TRBD2. The V and J ends lost 10 bases and 2 bases, in that order; junction bases with no gene match: 12. This CDR3 is 15 amino acids long. Germline V CDR1 and CDR2: WSHSY, SAAADI. CDR3 amino acids: CATQLAAASQETQYF. The CDR3 bases are TGCGCCACCCAACTAGCGGCCGCCTCACAAGAGACCCAGTACTTC.